The T cell receptor (beta chain) described here comes from a study of blood T cell repertoires in COVID-19. Study background: Sample material is recorded as cDNA or gDNA derived from T cells, B-cell-depleted T cells, or PBMCs.

Profiled with immunoSEQ multiplex PCR; TCRdb holds only in-frame clones, not every one. The sample gives under 250,000 clones, approximately 84% of which show up once; roughly 1.7% is in the top ten. The CDR3 contains 14 residues. V shed 9 bases, J shed 1 base, and the junction held 9 bases outside the gene matches. From germline, CDR1 is SGHRS and CDR2 YFSETQ. The study assigned cohorts using participant-reported clinical history. Two negative PCRs, clearance, or symptom resolution characterized the recovered Cohort 3 donors. The V gene is TRBV5-1, the J gene TRBJ2-5; the match to TRBD2 covers 7 bases. The clonotype comes from a man aged 35 to 55 who had recovered from COVID-19. Specimen: PBMCs or T cells enriched from blood (not recorded which). CDR3 protein: CATGPGGSQETQYF. In DNA form, the CDR3 reads TGCGCCACCGGTCCCGGCGGGAGCCAAGAGACCCAGTACTTC.